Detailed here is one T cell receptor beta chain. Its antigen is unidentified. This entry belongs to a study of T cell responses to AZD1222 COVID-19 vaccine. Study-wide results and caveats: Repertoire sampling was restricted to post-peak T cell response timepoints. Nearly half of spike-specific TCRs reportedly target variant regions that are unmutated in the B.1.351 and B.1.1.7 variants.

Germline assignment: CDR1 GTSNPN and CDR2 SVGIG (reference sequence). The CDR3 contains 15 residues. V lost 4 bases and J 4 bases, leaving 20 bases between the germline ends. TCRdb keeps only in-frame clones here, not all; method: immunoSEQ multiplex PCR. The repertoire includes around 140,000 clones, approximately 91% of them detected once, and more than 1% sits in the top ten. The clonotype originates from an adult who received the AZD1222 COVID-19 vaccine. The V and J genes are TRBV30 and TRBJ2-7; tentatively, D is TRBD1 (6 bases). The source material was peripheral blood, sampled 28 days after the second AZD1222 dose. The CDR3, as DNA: TGTGCCTGGACTGTGGGGGCGGATCCGGTGTACGAGCAGTACTTC. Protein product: CAWTVGADPVYEQYF.